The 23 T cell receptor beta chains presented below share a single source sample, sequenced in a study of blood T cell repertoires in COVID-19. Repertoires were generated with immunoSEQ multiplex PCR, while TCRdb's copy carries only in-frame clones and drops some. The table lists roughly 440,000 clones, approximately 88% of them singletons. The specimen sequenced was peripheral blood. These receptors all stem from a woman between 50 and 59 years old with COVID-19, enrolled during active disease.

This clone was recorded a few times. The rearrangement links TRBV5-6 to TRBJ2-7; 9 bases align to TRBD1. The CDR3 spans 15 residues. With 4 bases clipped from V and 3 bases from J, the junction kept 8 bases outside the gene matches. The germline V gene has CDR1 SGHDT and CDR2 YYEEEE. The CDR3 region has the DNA TGTGCCAGCAGCCCAGTAGGGACAGGGAACTACGAGCAGTACTTC. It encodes CASSPVGTGNYEQYF.

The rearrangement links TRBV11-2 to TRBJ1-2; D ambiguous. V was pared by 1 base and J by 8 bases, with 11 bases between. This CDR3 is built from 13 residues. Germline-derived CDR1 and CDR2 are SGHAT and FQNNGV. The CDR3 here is CASSLGQPEGYTF. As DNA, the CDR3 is TGTGCCAGCAGCTTAGGGCAGCCGGAGGGCTACACCTTC.

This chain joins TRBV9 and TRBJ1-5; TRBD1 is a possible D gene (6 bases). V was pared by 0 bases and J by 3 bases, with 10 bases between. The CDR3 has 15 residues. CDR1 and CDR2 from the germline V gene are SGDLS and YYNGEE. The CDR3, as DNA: TGTGCCAGCAGCGTAGGTGCAGGGGTCAATCAGCCCCAGCATTTT. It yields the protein CASSVGAGVNQPQHF.

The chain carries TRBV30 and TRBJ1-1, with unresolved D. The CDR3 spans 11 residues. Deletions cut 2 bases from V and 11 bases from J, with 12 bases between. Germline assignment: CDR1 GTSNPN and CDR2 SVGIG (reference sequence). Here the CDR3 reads CAWSSGSIAFF. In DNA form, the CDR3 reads TGTGCCTGGAGTTCGGGATCCATCGCTTTCTTT.

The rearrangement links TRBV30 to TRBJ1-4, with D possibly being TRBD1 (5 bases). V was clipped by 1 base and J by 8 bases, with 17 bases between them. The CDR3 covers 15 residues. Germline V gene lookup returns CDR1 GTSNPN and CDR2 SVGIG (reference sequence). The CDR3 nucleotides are TGTGCCTGGAGTGCGAAAGTCGGGGGAAACGAAAAACTGTTTTTT. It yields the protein CAWSAKVGGNEKLFF.

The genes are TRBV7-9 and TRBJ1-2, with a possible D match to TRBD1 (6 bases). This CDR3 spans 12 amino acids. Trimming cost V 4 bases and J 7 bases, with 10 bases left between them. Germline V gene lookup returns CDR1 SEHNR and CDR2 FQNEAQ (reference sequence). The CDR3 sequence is CASSSTGLGYTF. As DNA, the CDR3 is TGTGCCAGCAGCTCAACAGGGCTTGGCTACACCTTC.

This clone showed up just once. CDR3 in amino acids: CASSLRGGGGNSPLHF. In DNA form, the CDR3 reads TGTGCCAGCAGCTTGCGCGGTGGGGGCGGTAATTCACCCCTCCACTTT. The chain joins TRBV5-6 to TRBJ1-6; D is perhaps TRBD1 (6 bases). Germline CDR1 is SGHDT and CDR2 is YYEEEE. This CDR3 has 16 residues. Between the trimmed V and J ends, which lost 1 base and 6 bases, there was a span of 14 bases.

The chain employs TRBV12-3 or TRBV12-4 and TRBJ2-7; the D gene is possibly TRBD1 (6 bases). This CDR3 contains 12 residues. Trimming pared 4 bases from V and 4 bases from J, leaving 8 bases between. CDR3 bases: TGTGCCAGCAGTTCTACAGGGTACGAGCAGTACTTC. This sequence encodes CASSSTGYEQYF.

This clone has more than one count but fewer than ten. The CDR3 region is CASSVPPGTGSTDTQYF. CDR3 sequence (DNA): TGTGCCAGCAGCGTACCTCCCGGGACAGGGAGCACAGATACGCAGTATTTT. The rearrangement uses TRBV7-3 and TRBJ2-3; 9 nucleotides line up with TRBD1. J was trimmed by 0 bases and V by 5 bases; bases with no gene match: 9. CDR3 length: 17 amino acids. Germline values: CDR1 SGHTA, CDR2 FQGTGA.

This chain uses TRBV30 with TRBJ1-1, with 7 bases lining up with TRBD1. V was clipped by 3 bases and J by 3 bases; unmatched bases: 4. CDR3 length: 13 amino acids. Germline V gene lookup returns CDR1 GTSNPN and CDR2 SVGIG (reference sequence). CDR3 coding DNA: TGTGCCTGGAGACGGGACAGTTACACTGAAGCTTTCTTT. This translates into CAWRRDSYTEAFF.

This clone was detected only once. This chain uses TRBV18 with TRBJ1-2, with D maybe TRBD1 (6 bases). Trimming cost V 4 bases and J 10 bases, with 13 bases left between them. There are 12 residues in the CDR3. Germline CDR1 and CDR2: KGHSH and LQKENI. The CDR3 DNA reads TGTGCCAGCTCACTCGGGACATCGAACTACACCTTC. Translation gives CASSLGTSNYTF.

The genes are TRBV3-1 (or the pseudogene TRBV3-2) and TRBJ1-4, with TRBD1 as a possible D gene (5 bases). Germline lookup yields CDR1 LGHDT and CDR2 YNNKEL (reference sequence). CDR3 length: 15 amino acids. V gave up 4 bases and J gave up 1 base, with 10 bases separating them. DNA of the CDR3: TGTGCCAGCAGCCTGGGGGGAGGAACTAATGAAAAACTGTTTTTT. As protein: CASSLGGGTNEKLFF.

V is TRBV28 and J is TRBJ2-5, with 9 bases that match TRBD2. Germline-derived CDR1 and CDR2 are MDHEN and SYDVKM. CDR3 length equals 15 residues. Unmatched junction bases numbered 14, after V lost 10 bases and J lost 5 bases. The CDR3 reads CAINPGLAFAETQYF. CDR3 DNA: TGTGCCATCAACCCGGGACTAGCCTTCGCGGAGACCCAGTACTTC.

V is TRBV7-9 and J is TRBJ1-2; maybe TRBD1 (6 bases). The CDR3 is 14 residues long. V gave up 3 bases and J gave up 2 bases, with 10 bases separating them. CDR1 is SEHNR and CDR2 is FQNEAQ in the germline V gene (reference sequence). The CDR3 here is CASSFEQGNYGYTF. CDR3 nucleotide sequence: TGTGCCAGCAGCTTCGAACAGGGCAACTATGGCTACACCTTC.

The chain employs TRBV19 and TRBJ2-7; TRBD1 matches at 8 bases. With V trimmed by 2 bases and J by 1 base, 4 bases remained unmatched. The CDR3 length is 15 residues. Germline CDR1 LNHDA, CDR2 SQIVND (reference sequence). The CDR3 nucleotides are TGTGCCAGTAGTATATTCAGGGGGCGATCCTACGAGCAGTACTTC. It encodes CASSIFRGRSYEQYF.

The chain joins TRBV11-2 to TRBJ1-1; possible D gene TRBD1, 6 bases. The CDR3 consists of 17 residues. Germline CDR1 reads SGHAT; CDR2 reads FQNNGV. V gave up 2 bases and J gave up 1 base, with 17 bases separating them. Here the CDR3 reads CASSLYPGGGWNTEAFF. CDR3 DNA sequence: TGTGCCAGCAGCTTATATCCGGGAGGGGGGTGGAACACTGAAGCTTTCTTT.

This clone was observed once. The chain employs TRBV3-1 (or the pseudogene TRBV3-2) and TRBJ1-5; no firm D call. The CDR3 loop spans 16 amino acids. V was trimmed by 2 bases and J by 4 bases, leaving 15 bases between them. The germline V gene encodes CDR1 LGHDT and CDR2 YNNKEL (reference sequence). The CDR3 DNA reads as TGTGCCAGCAGCCAAACCACATCGAAGAGGAATCAGCCCCAGCATTTT. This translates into CASSQTTSKRNQPQHF.

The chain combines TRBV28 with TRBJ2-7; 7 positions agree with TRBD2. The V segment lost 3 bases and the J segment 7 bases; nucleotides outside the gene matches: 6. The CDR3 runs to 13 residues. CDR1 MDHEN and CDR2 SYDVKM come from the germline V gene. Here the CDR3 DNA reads TGTGCCAGCAGTTTGGGGGGGAGTAAGGAGCAGTACTTC. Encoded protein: CASSLGGSKEQYF.

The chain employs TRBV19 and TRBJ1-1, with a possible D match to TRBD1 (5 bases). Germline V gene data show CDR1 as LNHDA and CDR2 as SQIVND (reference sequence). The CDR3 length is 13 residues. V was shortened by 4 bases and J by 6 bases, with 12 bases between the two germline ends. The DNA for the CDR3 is TGTGCCAGTAGTACTTCAGGGCGCGCTGAAGCTTTCTTT. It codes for CASSTSGRAEAFF. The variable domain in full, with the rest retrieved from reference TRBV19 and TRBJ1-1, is DGGITQSPKYLFRKEGQNVTLSCEQNLNHDAMYWYRQDPGQGLRLIYYSQIVNDFQKGDIAEGYSVSREKKESFPLTVTSAQKNPTAFYLCASSTSGRAEAFFGQGTRLTVV.

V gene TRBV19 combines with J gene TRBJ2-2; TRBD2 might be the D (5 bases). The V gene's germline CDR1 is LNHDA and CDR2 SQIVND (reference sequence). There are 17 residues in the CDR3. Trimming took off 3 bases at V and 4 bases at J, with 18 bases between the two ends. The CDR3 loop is CASSIVGPPAGTGELFF. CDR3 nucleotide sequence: TGTGCCAGTAGTATTGTGGGCCCCCCGGCGGGCACCGGGGAGCTGTTTTTT.

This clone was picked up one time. The CDR3 DNA reads TGTGCCAGCAGTGAACTCCCGGGAAGATATGGCTACACCTTC. Residues: CASSELPGRYGYTF. The chain links TRBV2 to TRBJ1-2; D gene uncertain. CDR3 size: 14 residues. CDR1 SNHLY and CDR2 FYNNEI come from the germline V gene. The V end lost 2 bases, the J end lost 5 bases, and 12 bases lay between the germline ends.

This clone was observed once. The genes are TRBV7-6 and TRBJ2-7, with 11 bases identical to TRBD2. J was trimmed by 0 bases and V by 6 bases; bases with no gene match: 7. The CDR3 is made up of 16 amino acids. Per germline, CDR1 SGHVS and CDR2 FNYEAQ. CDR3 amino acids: CASSRTSGRSSYEQYF. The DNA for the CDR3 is TGTGCCAGCAGTCGGACTAGCGGGCGGAGCTCCTACGAGCAGTACTTC.

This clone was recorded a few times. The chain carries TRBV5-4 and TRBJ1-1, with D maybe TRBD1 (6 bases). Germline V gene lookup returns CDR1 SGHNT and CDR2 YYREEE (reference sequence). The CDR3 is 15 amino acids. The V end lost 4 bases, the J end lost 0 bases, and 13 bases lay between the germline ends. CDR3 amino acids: CASSPGGHLNTEAFF. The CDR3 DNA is TGTGCCAGCAGCCCCGGGGGGCATCTGAACACTGAAGCTTTCTTT.